Listed below are T cell receptor beta chains from one sample, sequenced in a study of T cell repertoires in cytomegalovirus infection. TCRdb called the reads again in MiXCR, with one record for every CDR3 protein. The sample yields approximately 770,000 distinct CDR3 sequences, 25% to 30% seen once. The antigens for these receptors are not known. The sequencing here drew on cultured CD8+ T cells from PBMCs, taken from culture after CMV antigen stimulation. These receptor sequences come from a human donor in good health (CMV status not recorded). Some clones in this sample may be carry-over from other donors' samples. Both conserved end residues are part of each CDR3. The order of the fields is J gene, V gene, CDR3 protein.

j_call: TRBJ2-1
v_call: TRBV27
cdr3_aa: CASSSGWGATYYNEQFF

j_call: TRBJ1-5
v_call: TRBV7-2
cdr3_aa: CASSLEGQGYDQPQHF

j_call: TRBJ2-1
v_call: TRBV24-1
cdr3_aa: CATSVGSYNEQFF

j_call: TRBJ1-1
v_call: TRBV5-4
cdr3_aa: CASSLPGYHGKTEAFF

j_call: TRBJ2-1
v_call: TRBV4-1
cdr3_aa: CASSPWGDEQFF

j_call: TRBJ2-3
v_call: TRBV12-5
cdr3_aa: CASGPFSSPNTDTQYF

j_call: TRBJ1-6
v_call: TRBV7-2
cdr3_aa: CASSSGQYNSPLHF

j_call: TRBJ2-3
v_call: TRBV24-1
cdr3_aa: CATSDSQGRTDTQYF

j_call: TRBJ1-5
v_call: TRBV19
cdr3_aa: CASRTRDYSNQPQHF

j_call: TRBJ1-1
v_call: TRBV15
cdr3_aa: CATSIQALNTEAFF

j_call: TRBJ1-2
v_call: TRBV10-3
cdr3_aa: CAISESNRVDGYTF

j_call: TRBJ2-3
v_call: TRBV12-3/TRBV12-4
cdr3_aa: CAAAESDTQYF

j_call: TRBJ1-3
v_call: TRBV19
cdr3_aa: CASSPGQAGSGNTIYF

j_call: TRBJ2-3
v_call: TRBV10-3
cdr3_aa: CATATSGGPDTQYF

j_call: TRBJ1-2
v_call: TRBV4-3
cdr3_aa: CASSQETTGDGYTF

j_call: TRBJ1-1
v_call: TRBV27
cdr3_aa: CASSSFGGNTEAFF

j_call: TRBJ2-3
v_call: TRBV7-6
cdr3_aa: CASNPKRTDTQYF